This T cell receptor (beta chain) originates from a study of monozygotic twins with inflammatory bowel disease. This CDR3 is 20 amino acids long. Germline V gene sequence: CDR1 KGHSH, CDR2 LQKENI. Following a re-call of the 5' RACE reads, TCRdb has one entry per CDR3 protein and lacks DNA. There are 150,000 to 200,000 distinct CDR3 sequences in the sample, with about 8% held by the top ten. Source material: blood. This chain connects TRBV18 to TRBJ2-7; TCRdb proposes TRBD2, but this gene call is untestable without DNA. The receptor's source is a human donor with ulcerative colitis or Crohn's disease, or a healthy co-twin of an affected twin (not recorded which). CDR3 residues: CASSPPLSISGSYKGYEQYF.